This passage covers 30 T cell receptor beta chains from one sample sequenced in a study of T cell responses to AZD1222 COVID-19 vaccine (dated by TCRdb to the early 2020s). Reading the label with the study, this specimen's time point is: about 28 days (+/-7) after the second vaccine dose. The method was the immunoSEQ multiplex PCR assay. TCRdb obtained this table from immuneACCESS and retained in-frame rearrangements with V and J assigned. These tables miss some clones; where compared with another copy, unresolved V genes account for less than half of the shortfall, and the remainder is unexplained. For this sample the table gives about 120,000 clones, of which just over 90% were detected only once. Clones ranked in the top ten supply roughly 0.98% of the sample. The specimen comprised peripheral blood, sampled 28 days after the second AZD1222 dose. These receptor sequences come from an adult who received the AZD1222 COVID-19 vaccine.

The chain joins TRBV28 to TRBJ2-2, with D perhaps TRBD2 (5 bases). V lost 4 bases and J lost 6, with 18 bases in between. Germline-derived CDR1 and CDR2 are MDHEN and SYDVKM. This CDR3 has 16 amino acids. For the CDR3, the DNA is TGTGCCAGCAGTTCCCCCACCTGGGGAGTACCCGGGGAGCTGTTTTTT. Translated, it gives CASSSPTWGVPGELFF. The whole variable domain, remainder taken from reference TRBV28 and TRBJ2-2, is DVKVTQSSRYLVKRTGEKVFLECVQDMDHENMFWYRQDPGLGLRLIYFSYDVKMKEKGDIPEGYSVSREKKERFSLILESASTNQTSMYLCASSSPTWGVPGELFFGEGSRLTVL.

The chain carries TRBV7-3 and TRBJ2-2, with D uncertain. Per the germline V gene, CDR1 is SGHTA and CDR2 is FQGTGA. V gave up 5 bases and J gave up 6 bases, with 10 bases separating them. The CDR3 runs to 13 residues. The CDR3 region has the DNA TGTGCCAGCAGCCCCCAATGGGCCGGGGAGCTGTTTTTT. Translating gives CASSPQWAGELFF.

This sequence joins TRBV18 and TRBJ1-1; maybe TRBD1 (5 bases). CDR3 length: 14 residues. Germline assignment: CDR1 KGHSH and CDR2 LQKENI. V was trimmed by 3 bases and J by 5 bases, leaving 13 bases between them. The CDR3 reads CASSPSIGGTEAFF. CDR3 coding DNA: TGTGCCAGCTCACCTTCCATTGGGGGGACTGAAGCTTTCTTT.

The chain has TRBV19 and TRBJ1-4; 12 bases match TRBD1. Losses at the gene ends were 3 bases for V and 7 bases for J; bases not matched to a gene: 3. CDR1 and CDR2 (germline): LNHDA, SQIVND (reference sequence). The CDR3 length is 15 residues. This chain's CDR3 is CASSIRDRGPEKLFF. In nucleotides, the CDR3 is TGTGCCAGTAGTATCCGGGACAGGGGGCCTGAAAAACTGTTTTTT.

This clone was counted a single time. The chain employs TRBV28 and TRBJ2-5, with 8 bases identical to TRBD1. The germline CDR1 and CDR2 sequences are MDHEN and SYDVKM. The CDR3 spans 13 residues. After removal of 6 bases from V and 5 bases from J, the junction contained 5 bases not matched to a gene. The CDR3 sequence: CASRPRGRETQYF. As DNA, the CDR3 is TGTGCCAGCAGGCCCAGGGGGCGGGAGACCCAGTACTTC.

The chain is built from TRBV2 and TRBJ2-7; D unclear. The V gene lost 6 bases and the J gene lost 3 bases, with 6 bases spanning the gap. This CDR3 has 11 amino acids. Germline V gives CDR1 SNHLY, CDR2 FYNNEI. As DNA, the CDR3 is TGTGCCAGCAGGACTTTCTACGAGCAGTACTTC. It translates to CASRTFYEQYF.

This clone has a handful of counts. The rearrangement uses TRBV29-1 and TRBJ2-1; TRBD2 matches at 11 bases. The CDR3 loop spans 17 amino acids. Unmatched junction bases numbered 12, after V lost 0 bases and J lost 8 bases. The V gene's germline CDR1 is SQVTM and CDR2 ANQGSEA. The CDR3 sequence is CSVEDPLAGVGIHEQFF. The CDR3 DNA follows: TGCAGCGTTGAAGATCCACTAGCGGGAGTAGGAATCCATGAGCAGTTCTTC.

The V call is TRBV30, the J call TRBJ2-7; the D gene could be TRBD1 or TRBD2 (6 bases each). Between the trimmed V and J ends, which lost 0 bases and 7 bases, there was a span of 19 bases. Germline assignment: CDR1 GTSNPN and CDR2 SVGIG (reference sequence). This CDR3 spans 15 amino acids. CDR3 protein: CAWSVTGALSGEQYF. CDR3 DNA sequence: TGTGCCTGGAGTGTGACGGGGGCGCTCTCGGGGGAGCAGTACTTC.

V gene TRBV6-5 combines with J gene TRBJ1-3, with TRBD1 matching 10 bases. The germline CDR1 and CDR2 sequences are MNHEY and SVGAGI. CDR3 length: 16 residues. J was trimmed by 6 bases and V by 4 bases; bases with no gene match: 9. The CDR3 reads CASSSDPGQGPNTIYF. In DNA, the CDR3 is TGTGCCAGCAGTTCAGATCCGGGACAGGGGCCAAACACCATATATTTT.

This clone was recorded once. The CDR3 DNA reads as TGTGCCAGCAGCCCCCCCGGTCGGGGGCGCTACGAGCAGTACTTC. Protein sequence: CASSPPGRGRYEQYF. This chain links TRBV9 with TRBJ2-7; either TRBD1 or TRBD2 may supply D (6 bases each). The CDR3 extends over 15 amino acids. Germline assignment: CDR1 SGDLS and CDR2 YYNGEE. Trimming stripped 4 bases from V and 3 bases from J, with 17 bases between.

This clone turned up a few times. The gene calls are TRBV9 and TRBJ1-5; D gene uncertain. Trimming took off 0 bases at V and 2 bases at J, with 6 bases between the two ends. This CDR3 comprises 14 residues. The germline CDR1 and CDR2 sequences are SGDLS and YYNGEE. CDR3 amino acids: CASSVGGGNQPQHF. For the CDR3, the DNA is TGTGCCAGCAGCGTAGGAGGTGGCAATCAGCCCCAGCATTTT.

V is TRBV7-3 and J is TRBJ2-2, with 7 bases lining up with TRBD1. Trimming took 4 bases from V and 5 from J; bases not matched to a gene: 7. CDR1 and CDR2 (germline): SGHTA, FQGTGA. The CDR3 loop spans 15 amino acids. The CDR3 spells CASSSGQSFTGELFF. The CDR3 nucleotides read TGTGCCAGCAGCTCGGGACAGAGCTTTACCGGGGAGCTGTTTTTT. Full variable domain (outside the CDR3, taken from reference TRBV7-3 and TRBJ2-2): GAGVSQTPSNKVTEKGKYVELRCDPISGHTALYWYRQSLGQGPEFLIYFQGTGAADDSGLPNDRFFAVRPEGSVSTLKIQRTERGDSAVYLCASSSGQSFTGELFFGEGSRLTVL.

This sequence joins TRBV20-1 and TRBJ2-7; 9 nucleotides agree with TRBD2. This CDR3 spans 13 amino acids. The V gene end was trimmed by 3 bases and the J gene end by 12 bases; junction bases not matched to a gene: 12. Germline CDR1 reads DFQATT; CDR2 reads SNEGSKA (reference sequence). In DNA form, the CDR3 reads TGCAGTGCTAGTAGTTCTAGCGGGATCCCTCTGTACTTC. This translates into CSASSSSGIPLYF.

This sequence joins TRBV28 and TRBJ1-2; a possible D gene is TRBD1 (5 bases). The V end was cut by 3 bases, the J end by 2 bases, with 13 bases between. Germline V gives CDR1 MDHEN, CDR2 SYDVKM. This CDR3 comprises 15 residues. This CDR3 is CASSFHGRANYGYTF. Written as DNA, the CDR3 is TGTGCCAGCAGTTTTCATGGCAGGGCAAACTATGGCTACACCTTC.

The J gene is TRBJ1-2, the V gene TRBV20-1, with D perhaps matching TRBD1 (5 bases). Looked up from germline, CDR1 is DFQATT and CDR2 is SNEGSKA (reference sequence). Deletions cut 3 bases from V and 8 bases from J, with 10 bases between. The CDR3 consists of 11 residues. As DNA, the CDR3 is TGCAGTGCTAGTCGGGGGGAAGGCTACACCTTC. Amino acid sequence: CSASRGEGYTF.

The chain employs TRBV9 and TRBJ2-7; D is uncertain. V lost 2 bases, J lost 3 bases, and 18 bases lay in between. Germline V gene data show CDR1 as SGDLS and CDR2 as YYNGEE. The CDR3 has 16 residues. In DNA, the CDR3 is TGTGCCAGCAGCGTGGGATCAGTGGTGGCCGACTACGAGCAGTACTTC. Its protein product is CASSVGSVVADYEQYF.

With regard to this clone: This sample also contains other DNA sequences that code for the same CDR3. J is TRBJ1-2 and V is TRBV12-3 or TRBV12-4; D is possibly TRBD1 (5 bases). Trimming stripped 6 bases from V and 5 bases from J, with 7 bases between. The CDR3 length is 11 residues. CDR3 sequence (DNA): TGTGCCAGCAGCTCAGGGTATGGCTACACCTTC. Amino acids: CASSSGYGYTF.

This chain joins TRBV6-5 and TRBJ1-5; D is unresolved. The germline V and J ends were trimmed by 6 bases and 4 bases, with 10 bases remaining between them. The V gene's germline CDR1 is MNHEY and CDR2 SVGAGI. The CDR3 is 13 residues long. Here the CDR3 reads CASSLDKNQPQHF. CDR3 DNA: TGTGCCAGCAGCCTTGACAAAAATCAGCCCCAGCATTTT.

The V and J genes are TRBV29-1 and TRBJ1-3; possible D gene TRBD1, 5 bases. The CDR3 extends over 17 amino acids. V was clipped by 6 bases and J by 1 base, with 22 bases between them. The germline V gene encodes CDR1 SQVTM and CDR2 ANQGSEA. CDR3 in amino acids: CSVTGSGTDMSGNTIYF. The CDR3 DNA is TGCAGCGTGACCGGATCCGGGACGGACATGTCTGGAAACACCATATATTTT.

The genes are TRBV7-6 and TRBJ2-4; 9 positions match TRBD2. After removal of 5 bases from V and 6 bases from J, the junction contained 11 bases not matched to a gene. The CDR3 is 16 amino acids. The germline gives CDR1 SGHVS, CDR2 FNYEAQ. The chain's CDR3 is CASSPAGGGELNIQYF. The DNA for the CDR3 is TGTGCCAGCAGCCCGGCGGGGGGGGGCGAATTAAACATTCAGTACTTC.

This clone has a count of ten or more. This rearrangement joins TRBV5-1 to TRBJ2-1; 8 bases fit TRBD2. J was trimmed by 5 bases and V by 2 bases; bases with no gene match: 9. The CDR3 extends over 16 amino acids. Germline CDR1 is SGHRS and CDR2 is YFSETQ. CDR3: CASSFQGLALDNEQFF. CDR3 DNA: TGCGCCAGCAGCTTCCAAGGACTAGCCCTGGACAATGAGCAGTTCTTC.

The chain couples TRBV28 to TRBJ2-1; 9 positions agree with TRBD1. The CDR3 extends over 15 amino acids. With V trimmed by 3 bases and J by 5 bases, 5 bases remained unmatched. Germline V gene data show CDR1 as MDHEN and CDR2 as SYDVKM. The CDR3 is CASSLSGTGNNEQFF. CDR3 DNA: TGTGCCAGCAGTTTGTCCGGGACAGGGAACAATGAGCAGTTCTTC.

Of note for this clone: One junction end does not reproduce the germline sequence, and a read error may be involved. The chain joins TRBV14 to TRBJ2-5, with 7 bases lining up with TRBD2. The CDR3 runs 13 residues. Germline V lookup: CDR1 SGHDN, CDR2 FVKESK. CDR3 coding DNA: TGTGCCAGCAGCCGGGACTACCAAGTGACCCAGTACTTC. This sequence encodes CASSRDYQVTQYF.

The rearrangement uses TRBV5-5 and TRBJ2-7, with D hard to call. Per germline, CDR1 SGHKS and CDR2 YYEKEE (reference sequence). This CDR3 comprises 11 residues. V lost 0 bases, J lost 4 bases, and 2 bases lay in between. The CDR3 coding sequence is TGTGCCAGCAGCTTGGTGTACGAGCAGTACTTC. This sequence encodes CASSLVYEQYF.

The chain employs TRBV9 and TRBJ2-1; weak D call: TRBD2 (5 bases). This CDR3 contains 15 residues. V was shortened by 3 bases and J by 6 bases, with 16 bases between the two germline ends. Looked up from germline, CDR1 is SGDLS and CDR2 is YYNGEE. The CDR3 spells CASSGRTGYGNEQFF. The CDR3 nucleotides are TGTGCCAGCAGCGGGAGGACTGGCTACGGCAATGAGCAGTTCTTC.

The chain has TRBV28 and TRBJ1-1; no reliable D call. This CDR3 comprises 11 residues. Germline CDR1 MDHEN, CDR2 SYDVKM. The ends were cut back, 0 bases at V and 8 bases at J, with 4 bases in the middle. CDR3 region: CASSLWPEAFF. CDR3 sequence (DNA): TGTGCCAGCAGTTTATGGCCGGAAGCTTTCTTT.

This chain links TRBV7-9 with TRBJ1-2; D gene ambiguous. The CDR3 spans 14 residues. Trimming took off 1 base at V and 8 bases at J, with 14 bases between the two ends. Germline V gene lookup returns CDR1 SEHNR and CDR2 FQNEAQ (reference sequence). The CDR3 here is CASSLDQRPKGYTF. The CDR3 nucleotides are TGTGCCAGCAGCTTAGACCAGCGGCCCAAGGGCTACACCTTC. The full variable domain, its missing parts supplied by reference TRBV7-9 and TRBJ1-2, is DTGVSQNPRHKITKRGQNVTFRCDPISEHNRLYWYRQTLGQGPEFLTYFQNEAQLEKSRLLSDRFSAERPKGSFSTLEIQRTEQGDSAMYLCASSLDQRPKGYTFGSGTRLTVV.

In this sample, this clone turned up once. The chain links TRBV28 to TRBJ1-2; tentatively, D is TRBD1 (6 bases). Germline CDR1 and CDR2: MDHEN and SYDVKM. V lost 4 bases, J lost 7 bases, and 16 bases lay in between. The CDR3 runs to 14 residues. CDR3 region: CASSSRGRIRGYTF. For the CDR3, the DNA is TGTGCCAGCAGTTCCAGGGGACGAATTCGTGGCTACACCTTC.

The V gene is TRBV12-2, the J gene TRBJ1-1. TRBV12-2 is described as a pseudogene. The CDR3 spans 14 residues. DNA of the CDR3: TGTGCCCGCCGGGGACGGGAGCTGAACACTGAAGCTTTCTTT. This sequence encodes CARRGRELNTEAFF.

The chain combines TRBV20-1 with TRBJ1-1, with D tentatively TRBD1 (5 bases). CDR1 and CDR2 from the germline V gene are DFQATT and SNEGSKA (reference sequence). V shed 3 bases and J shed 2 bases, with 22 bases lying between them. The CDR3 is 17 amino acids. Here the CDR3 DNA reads TGCAGTGCTAGTCATCTTTTGGGCAAGAGGGGAAACACTGAAGCTTTCTTT. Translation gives CSASHLLGKRGNTEAFF.